This entry lists 17 T cell receptor beta chains sequenced from one sample in a study of graft-versus-host responses after intestinal transplantation. Clones were read by immunoSEQ multiplex PCR, and TCRdb kept only the in-frame ones, dropping some. The table records about 86,000 clones, over 75% of them present only once. These TCRs' antigens remain unknown. Source: unstimulated CD8+ T cells sorted from spleen or lymph node cells, taken before intestinal transplant. These receptor sequences come from a human donor who received an intestinal transplant.

The chain uses TRBV19 and TRBJ2-2; TRBD1 matches 10 bases. This CDR3 is built from 15 residues. From germline, CDR1 is LNHDA and CDR2 SQIVND (reference sequence). The trim removed 8 bases at V and 4 bases at J, leaving 7 bases unmatched. The CDR3, as DNA: TGTGCCAGTGAGACCGGGACAGGGGCCACCGGGGAGCTGTTTTTT. Residues: CASETGTGATGELFF.

The V call is TRBV28, the J call TRBJ2-1; maybe TRBD1 (5 bases). The V end lost 4 bases, the J end lost 0 bases, and 13 bases lay between the germline ends. Germline lookup yields CDR1 MDHEN and CDR2 SYDVKM. CDR3 size: 16 residues. The CDR3 coding sequence is TGTGCCAGCAGTTCCCCCAGACAGAGCTCCTACAATGAGCAGTTCTTC. Its protein product is CASSSPRQSSYNEQFF. The full variable domain, rest sourced from reference TRBV28 and TRBJ2-1, is DVKVTQSSRYLVKRTGEKVFLECVQDMDHENMFWYRQDPGLGLRLIYFSYDVKMKEKGDIPEGYSVSREKKERFSLILESASTNQTSMYLCASSSPRQSSYNEQFFGPGTRLTVL.

This chain connects TRBV4-3 to TRBJ2-5, with 8 bases identical to TRBD2. The germline gives CDR1 LGHNA, CDR2 YSLEER. V shed 0 bases and J 0 bases; nucleotides not matched to a gene: 6. The CDR3 length is 17 residues. The CDR3 is CASSQELRGGYQETQYF. CDR3 in DNA: TGCGCCAGCAGCCAAGAACTACGGGGGGGGTACCAAGAGACCCAGTACTTC.

The V and J genes are TRBV11-2 and TRBJ2-2; 9 bases are shared with TRBD1. Losses at the gene ends were 5 bases for V and 7 bases for J; bases not matched to a gene: 11. CDR1 is SGHAT and CDR2 is FQNNGV in the germline V gene. The CDR3 is made up of 16 amino acids. CDR3 protein: CASSSYRGRVIGELFF. CDR3 bases: TGTGCCAGCAGCAGCTACAGGGGGCGCGTTATCGGGGAGCTGTTTTTT.

The rearrangement uses TRBV30 and TRBJ2-1, with D tentatively TRBD2 (6 bases). Germline assignment: CDR1 GTSNPN and CDR2 SVGIG (reference sequence). The ends were cut back, 3 bases at V and 10 bases at J, with 13 bases in the middle. This CDR3 comprises 12 residues. The CDR3 bases are TGTGCCTGGAGCGGGACTCCCACCGAGCAGTTCTTC. It yields the protein CAWSGTPTEQFF.

The CDR3 spells CASSIRGAGRETQYF. The DNA for the CDR3 is TGTGCCAGTAGTATTAGGGGAGCGGGAAGAGAGACCCAGTACTTC. This chain connects TRBV19 to TRBJ2-5, with 7 bases aligning to TRBD2. The germline gives CDR1 LNHDA, CDR2 SQIVND (reference sequence). CDR3 length: 15 amino acids. The V and J ends lost 3 bases and 4 bases, in that order; junction bases with no gene match: 8.

This clone has a single count. V usage is TRBV19 and J usage is TRBJ1-5; D might be TRBD1 (6 bases). Germline V lookup: CDR1 LNHDA, CDR2 SQIVND (reference sequence). This CDR3 has 15 residues. The V end lost 3 bases, the J end lost 7 bases, and 16 bases lay between the germline ends. DNA for the CDR3: TGTGCCAGTAGTATTGGCGAAACAGGGATGCAGCCCCAGCATTTT. Translation gives CASSIGETGMQPQHF.

The chain is built from TRBV19 and TRBJ1-2; TRBD1 is a possible D gene (5 bases). The CDR3 length is 11 residues. V dropped 10 bases and J dropped 8 bases, with 14 bases sitting between them. Germline-derived CDR1 and CDR2 are LNHDA and SQIVND (reference sequence). Written as DNA, the CDR3 is TGTGCCACCAAGGGGCCCGGAGGCTACACCTTC. Its protein product is CATKGPGGYTF. The full variable domain, with the rest looked up from reference TRBV19 and TRBJ1-2, is DGGITQSPKYLFRKEGQNVTLSCEQNLNHDAMYWYRQDPGQGLRLIYYSQIVNDFQKGDIAEGYSVSREKKESFPLTVTSAQKNPTAFYLCATKGPGGYTFGSGTRLTVV.

The genes are TRBV4-1 and TRBJ2-1; 8 nucleotides match TRBD2. The CDR3 totals 19 residues. Looked up from germline, CDR1 is MGHRA and CDR2 is YSYEKL. The trim removed 7 bases at V and 2 bases at J, leaving 19 bases unmatched. The CDR3 DNA reads TGCGCCAGCACCTACCACCACCCCACGGGAGGGACGCCCTACAATGAGCAGTTCTTC. It translates to CASTYHHPTGGTPYNEQFF.

This sequence joins TRBV5-1 and TRBJ2-1; 15 bases agree with TRBD2. The CDR3 totals 18 residues. Germline V lookup: CDR1 SGHRS, CDR2 YFSETQ. V was clipped by 2 bases and J by 6 bases; unmatched bases: 9. CDR3 sequence: CASSFFGTSGRIGNEQFF. For the CDR3, the DNA is TGCGCCAGCAGCTTTTTCGGGACTAGCGGGAGGATCGGCAATGAGCAGTTCTTC.

The chain combines TRBV30 with TRBJ2-3; the match to TRBD2 covers 10 bases. This CDR3 comprises 15 residues. CDR1 is GTSNPN and CDR2 is SVGIG in the germline V gene (reference sequence). V gave up 3 bases and J gave up 1 base; unmatched junction bases: 4. CDR3 residues: CAWSPGTSGTDTQYF. The DNA of the CDR3 is TGTGCCTGGAGCCCCGGGACTAGCGGCACAGATACGCAGTATTTT.

The chain employs TRBV29-1 and TRBJ2-7; weak D call: TRBD1 (5 bases). CDR1 is SQVTM and CDR2 is ANQGSEA in the germline V gene. Trimming pared 4 bases from V and 2 bases from J, leaving 9 bases between. The CDR3 extends over 12 amino acids. CDR3 DNA: TGCAGCGTTGCGAAGGGGCCCTACGAGCAGTACTTC. Translating gives CSVAKGPYEQYF.

The V and J genes are TRBV28 and TRBJ2-1; 11 bases align to TRBD2. CDR1 MDHEN and CDR2 SYDVKM come from the germline V gene. Trimming cost V 3 bases and J 4 bases; bases outside gene matches: 2. The CDR3 totals 15 residues. DNA of the CDR3: TGTGCCAGCAGTTTGGGACTAGCGGAGTACAATGAGCAGTTCTTC. Protein product: CASSLGLAEYNEQFF.

The chain employs TRBV7-6 and TRBJ2-1, with TRBD2 identical over 12 bases. The junction had 5 bases not matched to a gene; V was cut back by 2 bases and J by 9 bases. In germline, CDR1 is SGHVS, CDR2 FNYEAQ. This CDR3 is 15 amino acids long. The CDR3 bases are TGTGCCAGCAGCTTAAGTGGACTAGCGGGGCGTGAGCAGTTCTTC. Protein: CASSLSGLAGREQFF.

The chain joins TRBV7-9 to TRBJ2-4, with a possible D match to TRBD1 (6 bases). Germline V gene data show CDR1 as SEHNR and CDR2 as FQNEAQ (reference sequence). The ends were cut back, 4 bases at V and 2 bases at J, with 12 bases in the middle. The CDR3 consists of 15 residues. CDR3 sequence (DNA): TGTGCCAGCAGCTCCCGACAGGACCCCAAAAACATTCAGTACTTC. Protein product: CASSSRQDPKNIQYF.

The chain combines TRBV11-2 with TRBJ2-1; 13 bases are a match to TRBD2. This CDR3 region has 17 residues. The V gene's germline CDR1 is SGHAT and CDR2 FQNNGV. Germline trimming cut 3 bases from V and 4 bases from J; bases unmatched to any gene: 6. CDR3 in DNA: TGTGCCAGCAGCTTGCGGACTAGCGGGAGTCGATACAATGAGCAGTTCTTC. Protein product: CASSLRTSGSRYNEQFF.

This chain uses TRBV4-1 with TRBJ2-5, with a possible D match to TRBD2 (6 bases). The CDR3 loop spans 16 amino acids. Germline V CDR1 and CDR2: MGHRA, YSYEKL. The germline V and J ends were trimmed by 2 bases and 1 base, with 14 bases remaining between them. The CDR3 DNA sequence: TGCGCCAGCAGCCAACCTTACGGACTATTCCAAGAGACCCAGTACTTC. Its protein is CASSQPYGLFQETQYF.